Below are 12 T cell receptor beta chains sequenced from a single sample in a study of CD8+ T cells in alopecia areata. The sample's treatment: oral pan-JAK inhibitor, 5-10 mg twice daily. cDNA prepared by RNA extraction and subsequent reverse transcription served as the template for sequencing. Generated by immunoSEQ multiplex PCR, the TCRdb table keeps only in-frame clones and is missing some. The table has around 290,000 clones, roughly 50% seen once; the top ten hold around 1.8%. The starting material was CD4+ T cells sorted from blood, obtained at week 24, from a patient treated with tofacitinib. These receptors were collected from a human donor with alopecia areata.

This clone was counted a few times. The chain is built from TRBV2 and TRBJ2-2; 7 positions match TRBD2. This CDR3 has 15 residues. Germline-derived CDR1 and CDR2 are SNHLY and FYNNEI. Trimming cost V 6 bases and J 0 bases; bases outside gene matches: 4. CDR3: CASRGGTANTGELFF. Here the CDR3 DNA reads TGTGCCAGCAGGGGAGGGACCGCGAACACCGGGGAGCTGTTTTTT.

The chain links TRBV30 to TRBJ1-1, with D hard to call. Trimming took 3 bases from V and 4 from J, leaving 15 bases between them. CDR3 length equals 14 residues. Per germline, CDR1 GTSNPN and CDR2 SVGIG (reference sequence). The CDR3: CAWRPPVVVTEAFF. CDR3 DNA sequence: TGTGCCTGGAGACCGCCCGTAGTTGTCACTGAAGCTTTCTTT.

This clone was seen a handful of times. This chain links TRBV18 with TRBJ1-4, with 7 bases matching TRBD1. Germline V gene lookup returns CDR1 KGHSH and CDR2 LQKENI. V dropped 6 bases and J dropped 5; count of bases not matched to a gene: 3. The CDR3 loop spans 13 amino acids. The CDR3 DNA follows: TGTGCCAGCTCGGGACAGAACAATGAAAAACTGTTTTTT. It translates to CASSGQNNEKLFF.

This clone has more than one count but fewer than ten. The V call is TRBV29-1, the J call TRBJ1-1; no firm D call. V was cut by 1 base and J by 2 bases, with 14 bases left in between. CDR1 is SQVTM, CDR2 ANQGSEA, per germline. The CDR3 covers 15 residues. The CDR3 loop reads CSVEVGITTNTEAFF. Written as DNA, the CDR3 is TGCAGCGTTGAAGTTGGGATTACAACAAACACTGAAGCTTTCTTT.

The chain joins TRBV9 to TRBJ1-5; tentative D call: TRBD1 (6 bases). This CDR3 spans 14 amino acids. Between the trimmed V and J ends, which lost 5 bases and 5 bases, there was a span of 14 bases. Germline loops: CDR1 SGDLS, CDR2 YYNGEE. The CDR3: CASSGQPFDQPQHF. For the CDR3, the DNA is TGTGCCAGCAGTGGACAGCCCTTCGATCAGCCCCAGCATTTT.

The rearrangement joins TRBV5-1 to TRBJ2-5; 7 bases fit TRBD1. V was pared by 3 bases and J by 2 bases, with 4 bases of the junction left unmatched. This CDR3 is 14 amino acids long. CDR1 is SGHRS, CDR2 YFSETQ, per germline. CDR3 sequence (DNA): TGCGCCAGCAGCTCGGGACAGATGCAAGAGACCCAGTACTTC. Its translation is CASSSGQMQETQYF.

The chain combines TRBV6-1 with TRBJ2-5; tentatively, D is TRBD1 or TRBD2 (5 bases each). V was trimmed by 0 bases and J by 4 bases, leaving 15 bases between them. The CDR3 contains 16 residues. Germline V gene sequence: CDR1 MNHNS, CDR2 SASEGT. The CDR3 nucleotides are TGTGCCAGCAGTGAAGCCGCTGGGACGGGCAGAGAGACCCAGTACTTC. This translates into CASSEAAGTGRETQYF.

This sequence joins TRBV19 and TRBJ1-1, with D maybe TRBD1 (6 bases). Trimming left V 7 bases short and J 5 bases short, with 20 bases between. The CDR3 loop spans 15 amino acids. The germline gives CDR1 LNHDA, CDR2 SQIVND (reference sequence). CDR3: CASIPRRGGGTEAFF. CDR3 sequence (DNA): TGTGCCAGTATCCCAAGGAGAGGGGGTGGTACTGAAGCTTTCTTT.

DNA of the CDR3: TGTGCCAGCACCGGACAGTTAACGAACACCGGGGAGCTGTTTTTT. Its translation: CASTGQLTNTGELFF. This chain links TRBV2 with TRBJ2-2; tentatively, D is TRBD1 (6 bases). Germline V gene lookup returns CDR1 SNHLY and CDR2 FYNNEI. The CDR3 length is 15 residues. V shed 7 bases and J shed 0 bases, with 12 bases lying between them. Drawing the rest from reference TRBV2 and TRBJ2-2, the complete variable domain is EPEVTQTPSHQVTQMGQEVILRCVPISNHLYFYWYRQILGQKVEFLVSFYNNEISEKSEIFDDQFSVERPDGSNFTLKIRSTKLEDSAMYFCASTGQLTNTGELFFGEGSRLTVL.

This clone was seen a few times. V usage is TRBV30 and J usage is TRBJ1-2; 8 nucleotides match TRBD1. Trimming removed 2 bases from V and 5 bases from J; junction bases left unmatched: 4. Germline V CDR1 and CDR2: GTSNPN, SVGIG (reference sequence). This CDR3 is 13 amino acids long. The CDR3: CAWSPGQEYGYTF. CDR3 nucleotide sequence: TGTGCCTGGAGTCCGGGACAGGAATATGGCTACACCTTC. Filled out from reference TRBV30 and TRBJ1-2, the complete variable domain reads SQTIHQWPATLVQPVGSPLSLECTVEGTSNPNLYWYRQAAGRGLQLLFYSVGIGQISSEVPQNLSASRPQDRQFILSSKKLLLSDSGFYLCAWSPGQEYGYTFGSGTRLTVV.

This clone was seen a few times. This chain joins TRBV30 and TRBJ2-3; D might be TRBD2 (6 bases). This CDR3 comprises 15 residues. Germline CDR1 GTSNPN, CDR2 SVGIG (reference sequence). The V and J ends lost 2 bases and 0 bases respectively, with 12 bases between them. The CDR3 loop is CAWSRAGTSTDTQYF. CDR3 nucleotide sequence: TGTGCCTGGAGTCGGGCAGGGACTAGCACAGATACGCAGTATTTT.

CDR3 bases: TGTGCCAGCAGCCTCGATATCGGGGGCTACAATGAGCAGTTCTTC. Translated: CASSLDIGGYNEQFF. This rearrangement joins TRBV7-9 to TRBJ2-1, with D perhaps TRBD2 (6 bases). Germline V gene lookup returns CDR1 SEHNR and CDR2 FQNEAQ (reference sequence). Trimming pared 5 bases from V and 3 bases from J, leaving 14 bases between. This CDR3 contains 15 residues.